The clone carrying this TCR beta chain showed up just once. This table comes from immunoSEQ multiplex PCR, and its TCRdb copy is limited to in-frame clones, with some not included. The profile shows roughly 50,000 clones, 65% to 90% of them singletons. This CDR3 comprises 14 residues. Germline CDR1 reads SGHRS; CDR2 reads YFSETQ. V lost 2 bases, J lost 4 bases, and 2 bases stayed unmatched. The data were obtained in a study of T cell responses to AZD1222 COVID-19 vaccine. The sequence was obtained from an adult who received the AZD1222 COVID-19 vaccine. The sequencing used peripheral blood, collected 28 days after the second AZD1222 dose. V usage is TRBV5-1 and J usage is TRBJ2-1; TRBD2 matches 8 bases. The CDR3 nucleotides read TGCGCCAGCAGCTTCCGGGAGGGGTACAATGAGCAGTTCTTC. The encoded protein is CASSFREGYNEQFF. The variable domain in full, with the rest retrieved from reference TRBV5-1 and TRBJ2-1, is KAGVTQTPRYLIKTRGQQVTLSCSPISGHRSVSWYQQTPGQGLQFLFEYFSETQRNKGNFPGRFSGRQFSNSRSEMNVSTLELGDSALYLCASSFREGYNEQFFGPGTRLTVL.